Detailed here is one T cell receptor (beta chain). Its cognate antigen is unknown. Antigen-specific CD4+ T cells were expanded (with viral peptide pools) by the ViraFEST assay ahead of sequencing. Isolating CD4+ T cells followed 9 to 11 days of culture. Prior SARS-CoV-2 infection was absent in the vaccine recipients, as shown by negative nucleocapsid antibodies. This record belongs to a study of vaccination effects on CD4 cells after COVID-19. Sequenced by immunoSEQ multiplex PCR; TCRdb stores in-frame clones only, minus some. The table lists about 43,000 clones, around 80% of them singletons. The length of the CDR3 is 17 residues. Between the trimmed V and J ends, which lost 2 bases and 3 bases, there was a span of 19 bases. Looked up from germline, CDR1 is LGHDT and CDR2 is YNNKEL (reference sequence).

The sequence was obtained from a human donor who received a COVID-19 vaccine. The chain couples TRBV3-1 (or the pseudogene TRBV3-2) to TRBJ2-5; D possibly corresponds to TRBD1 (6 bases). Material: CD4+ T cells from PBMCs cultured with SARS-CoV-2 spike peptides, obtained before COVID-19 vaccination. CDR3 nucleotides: TGTGCCAGCAGCCAACGTCCCAGACAGGAGGTTGAAGAGACCCAGTACTTC. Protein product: CASSQRPRQEVEETQYF.